These 2 T cell receptor beta chains originate from one sample sequenced in a study of glioma-infiltrating T cells after dendritic cell vaccination. Method: immunoSEQ multiplex PCR; TCRdb's copy keeps in-frame clones and lacks some. The table has some 87,000 clones, roughly 84% seen once. This sample comprised blood, obtained before dendritic cell vaccination. Source of these receptors: a human donor with glioblastoma.

CDR3 sequence: CASSPLWTSGSFEQYF. Written as DNA, the CDR3 is TGTGCCAGTAGCCCTCTCTGGACTAGCGGGAGCTTCGAGCAGTACTTC. The genes are TRBV19 and TRBJ2-7; the match to TRBD2 covers 13 bases. The V and J ends lost 6 bases and 6 bases, in that order; junction bases with no gene match: 11. This CDR3 has 16 residues. CDR1 is LNHDA and CDR2 is SQIVND in the germline V gene (reference sequence).

The chain uses TRBV11-2 and TRBJ2-2; 7 nucleotides line up with TRBD1. CDR1 and CDR2 from the germline V gene are SGHAT and FQNNGV. Trimming took 5 bases from V and 10 from J; bases not matched to a gene: 19. The length of the CDR3 is 17 residues. The CDR3 loop is CASSQGRGQDRVKELFF. The CDR3 nucleotides read TGTGCCAGCAGCCAGGGAAGGGGGCAGGACCGAGTTAAGGAGCTGTTTTTT.